These 32 T cell receptor beta chains originate from one sample sequenced in a study of T cell responses to AZD1222 COVID-19 vaccine. This table comes from immunoSEQ multiplex PCR, and its TCRdb copy is limited to in-frame clones, with some not included. The profile covers tens of thousands of clones, with about 94% appearing a single time and roughly 3.1% taken by the ten largest. Sequencing used peripheral blood, obtained 28 days after the second AZD1222 dose. These receptors came from an adult who received the AZD1222 COVID-19 vaccine.

The CDR3 DNA reads TGTGCCAGCAGCGTCAGCAATCAGCCCCAGCATTTT. This sequence encodes CASSVSNQPQHF. This sequence joins TRBV14 and TRBJ1-5; D uncertain. The CDR3 loop spans 12 amino acids. Germline loops: CDR1 SGHDN, CDR2 FVKESK. V lost 5 bases, J lost 1 base, and 3 bases lay in between.

Only a few counts were recorded for this clone. The chain combines TRBV18 with TRBJ1-4; D is perhaps TRBD1 (5 bases). The CDR3 covers 14 residues. V was cut by 3 bases and J by 7 bases, with 12 bases left in between. Germline V lookup: CDR1 KGHSH, CDR2 LQKENI. The CDR3 bases are TGTGCCAGCTCACCGTTCGGGGGAGGTGAAAAACTGTTTTTT. Its translation: CASSPFGGGEKLFF.

This clone showed up just once. The chain recombines TRBV10-2 with TRBJ2-3; tentative D call: TRBD2 (7 bases). Germline V gene data show CDR1 as WSHSY and CDR2 as SAAADI. V was clipped by 2 bases and J by 2 bases, with 20 bases between them. The CDR3 length is 18 residues. The CDR3 here is CASSEPDEGGSSTDTQYF. The CDR3 nucleotides read TGCGCCAGCAGTGAGCCCGACGAGGGGGGGTCGTCCACAGATACGCAGTATTTT.

The chain has TRBV7-9 and TRBJ2-2, with D unresolved. CDR3 length: 12 residues. Germline loops: CDR1 SEHNR, CDR2 FQNEAQ (reference sequence). V was clipped by 3 bases and J by 5 bases, with 4 bases between them. The CDR3 here is CASSFMTGELFF. The CDR3 DNA is TGTGCCAGCAGCTTCATGACCGGGGAGCTGTTTTTT. Together with reference TRBV7-9 and TRBJ2-2, the CDR3 gives the full variable domain: DTGVSQNPRHKITKRGQNVTFRCDPISEHNRLYWYRQTLGQGPEFLTYFQNEAQLEKSRLLSDRFSAERPKGSFSTLEIQRTEQGDSAMYLCASSFMTGELFFGEGSRLTVL.

The chain uses TRBV6-1 and TRBJ1-1; the D gene is possibly TRBD1 (6 bases). V was pared by 1 base and J by 6 bases, with 30 bases between. The germline V gene has CDR1 MNHNS and CDR2 SASEGT. CDR3 size: 20 residues. The CDR3 sequence is CASSEVSRGIIQGGGPEAFF. The CDR3 region has the DNA TGTGCCAGCAGTGAAGTTTCCAGGGGAATTATTCAGGGAGGCGGGCCTGAAGCTTTCTTT.

The rearrangement uses TRBV4-1 and TRBJ1-5; D call uncertain. This CDR3 has 15 amino acids. Germline loops: CDR1 MGHRA, CDR2 YSYEKL. The V gene lost 0 bases and the J gene lost 2 bases, with 8 bases spanning the gap. The CDR3, as DNA: TGCGCCAGCAGCCAAGATGGGCAGGGCAATCAGCCCCAGCATTTT. Protein: CASSQDGQGNQPQHF.

This clone was detected a few times. This chain uses TRBV28 with TRBJ1-1; TRBD1 is a possible D gene (5 bases). The CDR3 is 13 residues long. V was pared by 10 bases and J by 0 bases, with 12 bases between. Germline V gives CDR1 MDHEN, CDR2 SYDVKM. The CDR3 DNA reads as TGTGCCACCGTACGGGGGATGAACACTGAAGCTTTCTTT. This sequence encodes CATVRGMNTEAFF.

Only one count was recorded for this clone. The rearrangement uses TRBV29-1 and TRBJ1-5; D perhaps matches TRBD1 (6 bases). The CDR3 totals 13 residues. V lost 6 bases to trimming and J lost 3 bases, with 12 bases between them. CDR1 SQVTM and CDR2 ANQGSEA come from the germline V gene. The CDR3 DNA is TGCAGCGTGACACAGGGCTCCAATCAGCCCCAGCATTTT. It yields the protein CSVTQGSNQPQHF.

The genes are TRBV27 and TRBJ1-3; D is undetermined. Germline assignment: CDR1 MNHEY and CDR2 SMNVEV (reference sequence). This CDR3 has 14 amino acids. Trimming took 8 bases from V and 2 from J, leaving 13 bases between them. CDR3 protein: CASRESAAGNTIYF. The CDR3 DNA reads TGTGCCAGCCGGGAATCCGCGGCTGGAAACACCATATATTTT.

This clone was seen many times. The V call is TRBV15, the J call TRBJ2-7; 11 bases align to TRBD1. J was trimmed by 1 base and V by 0 bases; bases with no gene match: 2. The CDR3 is 16 amino acids. Germline lookup yields CDR1 LNHNV and CDR2 YYDKDF (reference sequence). CDR3 bases: TGTGCCACCAGCAGAGACCGGGACAGGGGGTCCTACGAGCAGTACTTC. Its translation: CATSRDRDRGSYEQYF. Full variable domain (outside the CDR3, taken from reference TRBV15 and TRBJ2-7): DAMVIQNPRYQVTQFGKPVTLSCSQTLNHNVMYWYQQKSSQAPKLLFHYYDKDFNNEADTPDNFQSRRPNTSFCFLDIRSPGLGDTAMYLCATSRDRDRGSYEQYFGPGTRLTVT.

This clone showed up just once. The chain couples TRBV7-9 to TRBJ1-3; no reliable D call. V gave up 1 base and J gave up 0 bases, with 4 bases separating them. The germline CDR1 and CDR2 sequences are SEHNR and FQNEAQ (reference sequence). CDR3 length equals 14 residues. This CDR3 reads CASSLETSGNTIYF. The CDR3 DNA follows: TGTGCCAGCAGCTTAGAAACCTCTGGAAACACCATATATTTT.

The chain is built from TRBV19 and TRBJ2-5; D gene ambiguous. The CDR3 length is 13 residues. Germline V gives CDR1 LNHDA, CDR2 SQIVND (reference sequence). V was pared by 5 bases and J by 2 bases, with 9 bases between. CDR3: CASSDTKQETQYF. For the CDR3, the DNA is TGTGCCAGTAGTGACACCAAACAAGAGACCCAGTACTTC.

V usage is TRBV3-1 (or the pseudogene TRBV3-2) and J usage is TRBJ1-3; D gene unclear. Germline V gene data show CDR1 as LGHDT and CDR2 as YNNKEL (reference sequence). The CDR3 covers 15 residues. V was trimmed by 6 bases and J by 0 bases, leaving 12 bases between them. CDR3 DNA: TGTGCCAGCAGTTCCGGGCCGGACTCTGGAAACACCATATATTTT. Translated: CASSSGPDSGNTIYF.

The chain couples TRBV19 to TRBJ2-3; tentatively, D is TRBD2 (6 bases). V was cut by 3 bases and J by 5 bases, with 15 bases left in between. The CDR3 extends over 15 amino acids. Looked up from germline, CDR1 is LNHDA and CDR2 is SQIVND (reference sequence). CDR3 sequence reads: CASSIRVRERDTQYF. The CDR3 DNA follows: TGTGCCAGTAGTATCCGGGTGCGGGAAAGAGATACGCAGTATTTT.

The chain employs TRBV19 and TRBJ1-1; 9 bases match TRBD1. Per germline, CDR1 LNHDA and CDR2 SQIVND (reference sequence). After removal of 6 bases from V and 0 bases from J, the junction contained 5 bases not matched to a gene. The length of the CDR3 is 15 residues. The DNA for the CDR3 is TGTGCCAGTAGAAAACAGGGGGCCATGAACACTGAAGCTTTCTTT. Its translation: CASRKQGAMNTEAFF.

V usage is TRBV10-3 and J usage is TRBJ2-7; D possibly matches TRBD1 or TRBD2 (5 bases each). The ends were cut back, 10 bases at V and 5 bases at J, with 21 bases in the middle. From germline, CDR1 is ENHRY and CDR2 SYGVKD. CDR3 length: 14 amino acids. The DNA of the CDR3 is TGTGCCACCCAACAACCCCCACGGGGCGACGAGCAGTACTTC. This translates into CATQQPPRGDEQYF.

The chain recombines TRBV6-5 with TRBJ1-1; TRBD1 might be the D (6 bases). This CDR3 contains 16 residues. CDR1 is MNHEY, CDR2 SVGAGI, per germline. Deletions cut 0 bases from V and 1 base from J, with 12 bases between. The CDR3 loop is CASSYSGGRRNTEAFF. Written as DNA, the CDR3 is TGTGCCAGCAGTTACTCGGGGGGGCGCAGGAACACTGAAGCTTTCTTT.

In DNA form, the CDR3 reads TGTGCCAGCGAGACAGGGGGAGGTAATACTGAGCAGTTCTTC. The encoded protein is CASETGGGNTEQFF. This chain links TRBV6-5 with TRBJ2-1; TRBD1 agrees at 9 bases. Germline V gene sequence: CDR1 MNHEY, CDR2 SVGAGI. The trim removed 8 bases at V and 9 bases at J, leaving 11 bases unmatched. There are 14 residues in the CDR3.

The chain combines TRBV11-2 with TRBJ2-2; 10 bases are a match to TRBD1. Trimming at V came to 5 bases and at J to 8 bases, leaving 8 bases not matched to a gene. The CDR3 sequence is 15 residues long. Germline loops: CDR1 SGHAT, CDR2 FQNNGV. CDR3 nucleotides: TGTGCCAGCAGCCAATACGGGACAGGGGTTGGGGAGCTGTTTTTT. Translating gives CASSQYGTGVGELFF.

CDR3 residues: CASSYSTGRSTGANVLTF. The CDR3 bases are TGTGCCAGCAGTTACTCCACAGGGAGAAGTACTGGGGCCAACGTCCTGACTTTC. This chain joins TRBV6-2 or TRBV6-3 and TRBJ2-6; maybe TRBD1 (6 bases). This CDR3 is 18 amino acids long. V lost 0 bases and J lost 2, with 14 bases in between. CDR1 and CDR2 from the germline V gene are MNHEY and SVGEGT.

This clone was detected only once. This sequence joins TRBV28 and TRBJ1-5, with no clear D. This CDR3 spans 14 amino acids. V shed 5 bases and J shed 5 bases, with 13 bases lying between them. Germline CDR1 MDHEN, CDR2 SYDVKM. CDR3: CASSTRPHYQPQHF. The CDR3 nucleotides read TGTGCCAGCAGTACCAGGCCCCATTATCAGCCCCAGCATTTT.

This chain joins TRBV28 and TRBJ2-7; D is possibly TRBD2 (5 bases). V was trimmed by 4 bases and J by 1 base, leaving 11 bases between them. The CDR3 length is 14 residues. Germline lookup yields CDR1 MDHEN and CDR2 SYDVKM. The CDR3 nucleotides read TGTGCCAGCAGTTATGAGGGCTGGTCCTACGAGCAGTACTTC. Translation: CASSYEGWSYEQYF.

CDR3 in amino acids: CASSQRGATNEKLFF. In DNA form, the CDR3 reads TGTGCCAGTTCCCAAAGAGGGGCAACTAATGAAAAACTGTTTTTT. The chain joins TRBV19 to TRBJ1-4, with D perhaps TRBD1 (5 bases). V lost 8 bases, J lost 0 bases, and 13 bases lay in between. The CDR3 length is 15 residues. Germline values: CDR1 LNHDA, CDR2 SQIVND (reference sequence). Full variable domain (missing parts from reference TRBV19 and TRBJ1-4): DGGITQSPKYLFRKEGQNVTLSCEQNLNHDAMYWYRQDPGQGLRLIYYSQIVNDFQKGDIAEGYSVSREKKESFPLTVTSAQKNPTAFYLCASSQRGATNEKLFFGSGTQLSVL.

The chain recombines TRBV29-1 with TRBJ1-1, with TRBD1 as a possible D gene (5 bases). This CDR3 comprises 14 residues. V lost 4 bases to trimming and J lost 4 bases, with 16 bases between them. Germline lookup yields CDR1 SQVTM and CDR2 ANQGSEA. As DNA, the CDR3 is TGCAGCGTTGCGGGCGGGGCTGAAGGCACTGAAGCTTTCTTT. Translated: CSVAGGAEGTEAFF. Using reference TRBV29-1 and TRBJ1-1 for the parts outside the CDR3, the full variable domain is SAVISQKPSRDICQRGTSLTIQCQVDSQVTMMFWYRQQPGQSLTLIATANQGSEATYESGFVIDKFPISRPNLTFSTLTVSNMSPEDSSIYLCSVAGGAEGTEAFFGQGTRLTVV.

The chain combines TRBV27 with TRBJ1-5; D unresolved. This CDR3 has 13 amino acids. Germline CDR1 and CDR2: MNHEY and SMNVEV (reference sequence). V lost 0 bases and J 6 bases, leaving 6 bases between the germline ends. CDR3 protein: CASSLSSRQPQHF. In DNA form, the CDR3 reads TGTGCCAGCAGTTTATCGTCACGTCAGCCCCAGCATTTT.

This sequence joins TRBV19 and TRBJ2-3; D assignment may be TRBD1 or TRBD2 (7 bases each). The germline V gene has CDR1 LNHDA and CDR2 SQIVND (reference sequence). Deletions cut 2 bases from V and 6 bases from J, with 12 bases between. The CDR3 has 14 amino acids. The CDR3 loop is CASSIQGGTDTQYF. CDR3 nucleotides: TGTGCCAGTAGTATACAGGGGGGGACGGATACGCAGTATTTT.

The genes are TRBV30 and TRBJ1-2; tentatively, D is TRBD1 (5 bases). Trimming took off 3 bases at V and 2 bases at J, with 7 bases between the two ends. Germline CDR1 GTSNPN, CDR2 SVGIG (reference sequence). The CDR3 is made up of 12 amino acids. The CDR3, as DNA: TGTGCCTGGAGAGGGGAGAACTATGGCTACACCTTC. This encodes CAWRGENYGYTF.

The genes are TRBV5-4 and TRBJ1-1; D call uncertain. The CDR3 length is 14 residues. Germline V lookup: CDR1 SGHNT, CDR2 YYREEE (reference sequence). V was cut by 4 bases and J by 7 bases, with 17 bases left in between. In DNA, the CDR3 is TGTGCCAGCAGCCCGTCGGAGGCCAGAAATGAAGCTTTCTTT. Translation gives CASSPSEARNEAFF. The variable domain in full, completed from reference TRBV5-4 and TRBJ1-1, reads ETGVTQSPTHLIKTRGQQVTLRCSSQSGHNTVSWYQQALGQGPQFIFQYYREEENGRGNFPPRFSGLQFPNYSSELNVNALELDDSALYLCASSPSEARNEAFFGQGTRLTVV.

The rearrangement links TRBV5-1 to TRBJ1-2; no definite D call. This CDR3 has 15 amino acids. CDR1 and CDR2 (germline): SGHRS, YFSETQ. The ends were cut back, 4 bases at V and 2 bases at J, with 15 bases in the middle. The CDR3 here is CASSPRGRENYGYTF. The CDR3 DNA reads as TGCGCCAGCAGCCCCAGAGGGCGGGAAAACTATGGCTACACCTTC.

This rearrangement joins TRBV9 to TRBJ1-6, with TRBD1 matching 8 bases. This CDR3 has 13 amino acids. V shed 4 bases and J 8 bases; nucleotides not matched to a gene: 2. Germline V gene sequence: CDR1 SGDLS, CDR2 YYNGEE. CDR3 nucleotide sequence: TGTGCCAGCAGCTCGACAGGGGATTCACCCCTCCACTTT. Translation gives CASSSTGDSPLHF.

This clone has a single count. The chain links TRBV9 to TRBJ2-1; 10 bases agree with TRBD2. CDR1 SGDLS and CDR2 YYNGEE come from the germline V gene. J gave up 8 bases and V 1 base, and 6 bases lay outside the gene matches. The CDR3 is 15 residues long. CDR3 region: CASSVSSGGAYEQFF. CDR3 DNA: TGTGCCAGCAGCGTATCGAGCGGGGGGGCATATGAGCAGTTCTTC.

The chain couples TRBV9 to TRBJ2-2, with D possibly matching TRBD1 (6 bases). Looked up from germline, CDR1 is SGDLS and CDR2 is YYNGEE. The CDR3 sequence is 15 residues long. V gave up 4 bases and J gave up 1 base, with 11 bases separating them. The CDR3 reads CASSQLTGNTGELFF. The CDR3 DNA is TGTGCCAGCAGCCAACTGACAGGGAACACCGGGGAGCTGTTTTTT. The full variable domain, in which reference TRBV9 and TRBJ2-2 provide the parts outside the CDR3, is DSGVTQTPKHLITATGQRVTLRCSPRSGDLSVYWYQQSLDQGLQFLIQYYNGEERAKGNILERFSAQQFPDLHSELNLSSLELGDSALYFCASSQLTGNTGELFFGEGSRLTVL.